The source of this TCR beta chain is a study of T-cell reconstitution after alpha-beta-depleted transplantation in children. Preparation of the TCRbeta library involved a method that used unique molecular identifiers. TCRdb re-analysed the PCR reads in MiXCR, keeping a single row per CDR3 protein. The table lists about 610,000 distinct CDR3 sequences, about 10% of them singletons. After removal of 3 bases from V and 2 bases from J, the junction contained 7 bases not matched to a gene. Germline CDR1 reads LGHDT; CDR2 reads YNNKEL (reference sequence). The CDR3 consists of 16 residues. This TCR derives from a human donor who donated a stem cell graft to a child with acute myeloid leukemia. The sample was PBMCs from the stem cell graft donor, taken from the stem cell graft. The rearrangement uses TRBV3-1 and TRBJ2-3; 8 bases map to TRBD2. In DNA, the CDR3 is TGTGCCAGCAGCCAGGCCTCTAGCGGGTACACAGATACGCAGTATTTT. It specifies CASSQASSGYTDTQYF.